This TCR beta chain is drawn from a study of Graves' ophthalmopathy and Graves' hyperthyroidism. Transcripts of RNA were the source for amplifying TCR beta CDR3 regions. Investigators did first-round RT-PCR with HTBI primers, then second-round multiplex PCR. Via MiXCR, TCRdb re-called the multiplex PCR reads, giving one row per CDR3 protein. The repertoire holds about 620,000 distinct CDR3 sequences, with around a fifth as singletons. This TCR was recovered from a woman between 18 and 30 years old with stable Graves' hyperthyroidism. Some clones in this sample may be carry-over from other donors' samples. The sample comprised peripheral blood.

The CDR3 spells CASSQETSPFYEQYF. The CDR3 DNA sequence: TGTGCCAGCAGCCAAGAGACTTCTCCTTTCTACGAGCAGTACTTC. The V gene is TRBV3-1, the J gene TRBJ2-7, with unresolved D. Germline assignment: CDR1 LGHDT and CDR2 YNNKEL (reference sequence). The CDR3 length is 15 residues. Trimming took off 0 bases at V and 3 bases at J, with 12 bases between the two ends.